Listed below are T cell receptor beta chains from one sample, sequenced in a study of blood T cell repertoires in COVID-19. The assay was immunoSEQ multiplex PCR, and TCRdb's table has in-frame clones only and misses some. The sample holds under 250,000 clones, approximately 80% seen once. Sample: peripheral blood. The receptor set was obtained from a man between 35 and 55 years old with acute or convalescent COVID-19. Both conserved end residues are part of each CDR3. Each record gives: CDR3 length, J gene, D gene, V gene, clone size, CDR3 DNA, CDR3 protein. D genes are given only for firm matches. Clone sizes are given selectively: once, few, many, or a class where the clone is expanded.

cdr3_length: 13; j_call: TRBJ2-7; d_call: NA; v_call: TRBV29-1; clone_size: NA; cdr3_nt: TGCAGCGCTAGGGGTACCAGCTCCTACGAGCAGTACTTC; cdr3_aa: CSARGTSSYEQYF
cdr3_length: 12; j_call: TRBJ2-3; d_call: TRBD1; v_call: TRBV29-1; clone_size: NA; cdr3_nt: TGCAGCGTTGGTCAGGGGGCCGATACGCAGTATTTT; cdr3_aa: CSVGQGADTQYF
cdr3_length: 15; j_call: TRBJ1-4; d_call: TRBD1; v_call: TRBV6-5; clone_size: NA; cdr3_nt: TGTGCCAGCAGAGGACTGGGACAGGGTAATGAAAAACTGTTTTTT; cdr3_aa: CASRGLGQGNEKLFF
cdr3_length: 15; j_call: TRBJ1-5; d_call: NA; v_call: TRBV19; clone_size: NA; cdr3_nt: TGTGCCAGTAACTTCGGGGGGCATAGCAATCAGCCCCAGCATTTT; cdr3_aa: CASNFGGHSNQPQHF
cdr3_length: 11; j_call: TRBJ1-2; d_call: NA; v_call: TRBV19; clone_size: few; cdr3_nt: TGTGCCAGTAGGACGGGGGAGTCTCACACCTTC; cdr3_aa: CASRTGESHTF
cdr3_length: 14; j_call: TRBJ2-1; d_call: TRBD1; v_call: TRBV6-5; clone_size: NA; cdr3_nt: TGTGCCAGCACCCGGACAGGGACAGGCCAAGAGCAGTTCTTC; cdr3_aa: CASTRTGTGQEQFF
cdr3_length: 14; j_call: TRBJ1-2; d_call: TRBD1; v_call: TRBV6-6; clone_size: NA; cdr3_nt: TGTGCCAGCAGACCTGGACAGGGAAGCAGTGGCTACACCTTC; cdr3_aa: CASRPGQGSSGYTF
cdr3_length: 14; j_call: TRBJ2-1; d_call: NA; v_call: TRBV28; clone_size: once; cdr3_nt: TGTGCCAGCAGTTCCGATTTCTCGAGCGATGAGCAGTTCTTC; cdr3_aa: CASSSDFSSDEQFF
cdr3_length: 18; j_call: TRBJ2-2; d_call: TRBD1; v_call: TRBV7-9; clone_size: once; cdr3_nt: TGTGCCAGCAGCTCCGCGCCGACACAGGGGGTATACACCGGGGAGCTGTTTTTT; cdr3_aa: CASSSAPTQGVYTGELFF
cdr3_length: 16; j_call: TRBJ1-3; d_call: NA; v_call: TRBV10-3; clone_size: NA; cdr3_nt: TGTGCCATCAAGGCGGCCTCGGCCGTCTCTGGAAACACCATATATTTT; cdr3_aa: CAIKAASAVSGNTIYF
cdr3_length: 13; j_call: TRBJ1-1; d_call: NA; v_call: TRBV6-6; clone_size: NA; cdr3_nt: TGTGCCAGCAGTTACTCTAGGAACACTGAAGCTTTCTTT; cdr3_aa: CASSYSRNTEAFF
cdr3_length: 13; j_call: TRBJ1-5; d_call: NA; v_call: TRBV19; clone_size: NA; cdr3_nt: TGTGCCAGTAGTCTTAATAGCAATCAGCCCCAGCATTTT; cdr3_aa: CASSLNSNQPQHF
cdr3_length: 13; j_call: TRBJ1-1; d_call: TRBD1; v_call: TRBV6-2/TRBV6-3; clone_size: NA; cdr3_nt: TGTGCCAGCAGTTTTTGGACAGGGGCTGAAGCTTTCTTT; cdr3_aa: CASSFWTGAEAFF
cdr3_length: 18; j_call: TRBJ1-6; d_call: TRBD1; v_call: TRBV19; clone_size: NA; cdr3_nt: TGTGCCAGTAGTACCGGGACAGGCGAGCGTCGCTATAATTCACCCCTCCACTTT; cdr3_aa: CASSTGTGERRYNSPLHF
cdr3_length: 14; j_call: TRBJ1-4; d_call: TRBD1; v_call: TRBV11-2; clone_size: NA; cdr3_nt: TGTGCCAGCAGCTCGAGACAGGGTGTTGAAAAACTGTTTTTT; cdr3_aa: CASSSRQGVEKLFF
cdr3_length: 13; j_call: TRBJ1-1; d_call: NA; v_call: TRBV19; clone_size: NA; cdr3_nt: TGTGCCAGTAGTATGACATTGAACACTGAAGCTTTCTTT; cdr3_aa: CASSMTLNTEAFF
cdr3_length: 14; j_call: TRBJ2-3; d_call: NA; v_call: TRBV5-4; clone_size: NA; cdr3_nt: TGTGCCAGCGGTTTGCAACAGGGAACAGATACGCAGTATTTT; cdr3_aa: CASGLQQGTDTQYF
cdr3_length: 16; j_call: TRBJ2-7; d_call: TRBD1; v_call: TRBV28; clone_size: NA; cdr3_nt: TGTGCCAGCAGTTTACCGGGGACAGGGGCATCCTACGAGCAGTACTTC; cdr3_aa: CASSLPGTGASYEQYF
cdr3_length: 13; j_call: TRBJ1-1; d_call: NA; v_call: TRBV2; clone_size: NA; cdr3_nt: TGTGCCAGCATTACGGACAGGAACACTGAAGCTTTCTTT; cdr3_aa: CASITDRNTEAFF
cdr3_length: 15; j_call: TRBJ2-5; d_call: TRBD2; v_call: TRBV25-1; clone_size: NA; cdr3_nt: TGTGCCAGCAGTTGGGCTAGCGGGAGGCAAGAGACCCAGTACTTC; cdr3_aa: CASSWASGRQETQYF
cdr3_length: 12; j_call: TRBJ1-4; d_call: NA; v_call: TRBV6-5; clone_size: NA; cdr3_nt: TGTGCCAGCAGTTCCTTAAATGAAAAACTGTTTTTT; cdr3_aa: CASSSLNEKLFF
cdr3_length: 13; j_call: TRBJ1-2; d_call: NA; v_call: TRBV19; clone_size: NA; cdr3_nt: TGTGCCAGTACCGCGACGTCGACGGGAGAGGACACCTTC; cdr3_aa: CASTATSTGEDTF
cdr3_length: 17; j_call: TRBJ2-5; d_call: TRBD2; v_call: TRBV25-1; clone_size: NA; cdr3_nt: TGTGCCAGCAGTGACCAAAGACTAGCGGGCCTCCAAGAGACCCAGTACTTC; cdr3_aa: CASSDQRLAGLQETQYF
cdr3_length: 14; j_call: TRBJ1-5; d_call: TRBD1; v_call: TRBV19; clone_size: NA; cdr3_nt: TGTGCCAGTAGTTCGACAGGGGGCAATCAGCCCCAGCATTTT; cdr3_aa: CASSSTGGNQPQHF
cdr3_length: 13; j_call: TRBJ1-5; d_call: NA; v_call: TRBV5-1; clone_size: NA; cdr3_nt: TGCGCCAGCAGCTTGGAAACAGATCAGCCCCAGCATTTT; cdr3_aa: CASSLETDQPQHF
cdr3_length: 14; j_call: TRBJ2-5; d_call: NA; v_call: TRBV6-6; clone_size: few; cdr3_nt: TGTGCCAGCAGGGAAATGGACAGTCAAGAGACCCAGTACTTC; cdr3_aa: CASREMDSQETQYF
cdr3_length: 15; j_call: TRBJ2-7; d_call: TRBD2; v_call: TRBV20-1; clone_size: once; cdr3_nt: TGCAGTGCTAGTGGACTAGCAGTAAATTACTACGAGCAGTACTTC; cdr3_aa: CSASGLAVNYYEQYF
cdr3_length: 15; j_call: TRBJ2-1; d_call: TRBD2; v_call: TRBV19; clone_size: NA; cdr3_nt: TGTGCCAGTAGTGTTGGGACTAGCGGCTACAATGAGCAGTTCTTC; cdr3_aa: CASSVGTSGYNEQFF